This T cell receptor (beta chain) is drawn from a study of T-cell reconstitution after alpha-beta-depleted transplantation in children listed by TCRdb under 2016. Looking at the study overall: Using TCR repertoire profiling, the study quantitatively followed how T-cell immune reconstitution unfolded in children after TCRalphabeta/CD19-depleted allogeneic hematopoietic cell transplantation.

A note on this clonotype: Its antigen is currently not known. Base quality data are lacking; no much larger clone is found one base away.

What this sample's treatment or condition label stands for: allogeneic hematopoietic cell transplantation with graft depleted of TCRalphabeta T cells and CD19 B cells. The children who served as transplant recipients had been given grafts of TCRalphabeta/CD19-depleted allogeneic hematopoietic cells. The library was built by means of PCR. The instrument given in TCRdb is Illumina HiSeq 2500. TCR library preparation used molecular barcoding, with unique molecular identifiers applied to normalize quantification of the TCRbeta repertoire. TCRdb redid the processing of the public reads, applying fastp at Q25 and MiXCR, and retained in-frame beta chains. CDR3 protein sequences are deduplicated, and each keeps its most common genes and DNA. The sample table records 700,000 to 950,000 distinct CDR3 sequences; about 16% of these occur just once. The ten most abundant clones make up roughly 5% of the sample.

Paper-wide results and their limitations: In some patients, the high TCRbeta diversity seen at day 60 was put down to recipient T cells and intrathymic progenitors that had survived conditioning. Hyperexpanded clone frequencies declined over subsequent months; after one year, T-cell counts and TCRbeta diversity were mostly attributed to newly produced T cells. About two months after transplant, the apparently early recovery of alphabetaT-cell counts reportedly depended on just several hundred clones that had expanded rapidly and came from non-depleted graft cells.

V drops 0 bases and J drops 2 bases, leaving 8 bases in between. CDR1 and CDR2, looked up from the germline V gene (reference sequence), are DFQATT and SNEGSKA. The CDR3 runs 14 amino acids, cysteine and phenylalanine included. Kept here is only the CDR3 DNA, which spans 42 bases and is read in frame from base 1. The sample here was PBMCs, mostly from graft donor cells, taken 360 days after TCRalphabeta/CD19-depleted stem cell transplant. The chain joins TRBV20-1 to TRBJ1-5; confidence is insufficient to name the D gene. This receptor was taken from a male patient between 5 and 17 years old who had a stem cell transplant for acute lymphoblastic leukemia, so the T cells may come from the graft donor. CDR3 reads: CSAREVWGNQPQHF. The DNA sequence follows: TGCAGTGCTAGAGAGGTGTGGGGCAATCAGCCCCAGCATTTT.